This TCR beta chain was documented in a study of T-cell reconstitution after alpha-beta-depleted transplantation in children. Molecular barcoding with unique molecular identifiers was used for the TCRbeta library. TCRdb passed the PCR reads through MiXCR, listing each CDR3 protein once. Of around 200,000 distinct CDR3 sequences listed, about 6.4% are singletons. This clonotype was picked up many times. This TCR was sampled from a human donor who donated a stem cell graft to a child with Wiskott-Aldrich syndrome. Material: PBMCs from the stem cell graft donor, obtained from the stem cell graft.

The CDR3 is CASSSPTQGAQGAFF. The CDR3 DNA reads as TGTGCCAGCAGCTCGCCAACACAGGGGGCGCAGGGAGCTTTCTTT. The chain couples TRBV5-6 to TRBJ1-1; TRBD1 matches 9 bases. The CDR3 has 15 residues. The V and J ends lost 3 bases and 10 bases, in that order; junction bases with no gene match: 13. CDR1 is SGHDT and CDR2 is YYEEEE in the germline V gene.